The 9 T cell receptor beta chains below come from one sample, sequenced in a study of HIV-infected children after antiretroviral therapy interruption. RNA-based 3' RACE libraries used unique molecular identifiers. TCRdb fed the 3' RACE reads into MiXCR, producing one record per CDR3 protein. The sample shows approximately 96,000 distinct CDR3 sequences, about 7.2% of them seen only once. Treatment reported: PENTA 11 planned treatment interruption arm or continuous ART arm. The input for sequencing was CD45RA+ CD4+ T cells from PBMCs, pooled from several time points, taken from a donor given antiretroviral therapy, either interrupted or continuous. Indicated subset: naive CD4+ CD45RA+ CD45RO- T cells. The receptors shown here come from a pool of human donors with HIV.

This clonotype was detected a few times. The chain combines TRBV11-2 with TRBJ1-1; D remains ambiguous. Germline loops: CDR1 SGHAT, CDR2 FQNNGV. Trimming cost V 3 bases and J 0 bases, with 8 bases left between them. The CDR3 loop spans 14 amino acids. The CDR3 here is CASSLNNMNTEAFF. The CDR3 coding sequence is TGTGCCAGCAGCTTGAACAACATGAACACTGAAGCTTTCTTT.

This clonotype has at least ten counts. The rearrangement uses TRBV7-2 and TRBJ2-7, with 7 bases that match TRBD1. In germline, CDR1 is SGHTA, CDR2 FQGNSA. The CDR3 covers 15 residues. The ends lost 5 bases at V and 0 bases at J; junction bases unmatched: 7. CDR3 residues: CASSLGQARSYEQYF. DNA for the CDR3: TGTGCCAGCAGCCTAGGACAGGCACGCTCCTACGAGCAGTACTTC.

This clonotype was observed many times. This chain links TRBV7-3 with TRBJ2-3; 9 nucleotides line up with TRBD2. Looked up from germline, CDR1 is SGHTA and CDR2 is FQGTGA. This CDR3 region has 15 residues. J gave up 2 bases and V 2 bases, and 2 bases lay outside the gene matches. This CDR3 reads CASSLLAGITDTQYF. For the CDR3, the DNA is TGTGCCAGCAGCTTACTAGCGGGGATCACAGATACGCAGTATTTT.

This clonotype was found a few times. CDR3 region: CASSAGAGRRNQPQHF. DNA of the CDR3: TGTGCCAGCAGTGCAGGTGCAGGGAGAAGAAATCAGCCCCAGCATTTT. The chain recombines TRBV6-1 with TRBJ1-5; perhaps TRBD1 as D (5 bases). Germline CDR1 reads MNHNS; CDR2 reads SASEGT. Trimming removed 4 bases at V and 4 bases at J, with 17 bases between. The CDR3 totals 16 residues.

This clonotype occurred many times. J is TRBJ1-1 and V is TRBV5-6; 7 bases fit TRBD1. Germline-derived CDR1 and CDR2 are SGHDT and YYEEEE. There are 13 residues in the CDR3. J was trimmed by 5 bases and V by 5 bases; bases with no gene match: 6. The CDR3 sequence is CASRRTGSTEAFF. CDR3 nucleotide sequence: TGTGCCAGCAGAAGGACAGGAAGTACTGAAGCTTTCTTT.

This clonotype was recorded at least ten times. The chain has TRBV10-1 and TRBJ2-2; D ambiguous. The CDR3 covers 13 residues. Germline CDR1 WNHNN, CDR2 SYGVQD (reference sequence). V lost 4 bases and J 5 bases, leaving 8 bases between the germline ends. Here the CDR3 DNA reads TGCGCCAGCAGTGTTAAGTTGACCGGGGAGCTGTTTTTT. It is translated as CASSVKLTGELFF.

The sample holds many counts of this clonotype. The V call is TRBV10-3, the J call TRBJ2-2; weak D call: TRBD1 (6 bases). In germline, CDR1 is ENHRY, CDR2 SYGVKD. V lost 5 bases and J 4 bases, leaving 20 bases between the germline ends. The CDR3 is made up of 17 amino acids. CDR3 sequence reads: CAISSSPGQGSTGELFF. CDR3 nucleotide sequence: TGTGCCATCAGTTCCTCTCCGGGACAAGGGTCCACCGGGGAGCTGTTTTTT.

This clonotype was counted many times. The chain uses TRBV11-2 and TRBJ2-2; D gene ambiguous. This CDR3 contains 16 residues. Germline V lookup: CDR1 SGHAT, CDR2 FQNNGV. Trimming cost V 3 bases and J 5 bases, with 16 bases left between them. The CDR3 region is CASSLVSSPETGELFF. Written as DNA, the CDR3 is TGTGCCAGCAGCTTGGTTTCTTCCCCGGAGACCGGGGAGCTGTTTTTT.

This clonotype was seen repeatedly, ten times or more. The chain is built from TRBV3-1 and TRBJ2-6, with D unresolved. Between the trimmed V and J ends, which lost 4 bases and 0 bases, there was a span of 10 bases. The length of the CDR3 is 16 residues. Germline V CDR1 and CDR2: LGHDT, YNNKEL (reference sequence). DNA for the CDR3: TGTGCCAGCAGCCGAACGTCCCTCTCTGGGGCCAACGTCCTGACTTTC. Translating it yields CASSRTSLSGANVLTF.